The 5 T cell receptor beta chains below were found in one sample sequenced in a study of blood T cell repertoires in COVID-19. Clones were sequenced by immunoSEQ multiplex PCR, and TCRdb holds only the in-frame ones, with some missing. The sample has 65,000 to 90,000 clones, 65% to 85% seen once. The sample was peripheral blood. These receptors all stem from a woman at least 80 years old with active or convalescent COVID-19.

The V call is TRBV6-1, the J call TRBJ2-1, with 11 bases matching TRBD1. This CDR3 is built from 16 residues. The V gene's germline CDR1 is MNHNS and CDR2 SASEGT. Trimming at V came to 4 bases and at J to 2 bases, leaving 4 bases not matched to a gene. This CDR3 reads CASSGEGQGAYNEQFF. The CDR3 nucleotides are TGTGCCAGCAGTGGAGAGGGACAGGGGGCCTACAATGAGCAGTTCTTC.

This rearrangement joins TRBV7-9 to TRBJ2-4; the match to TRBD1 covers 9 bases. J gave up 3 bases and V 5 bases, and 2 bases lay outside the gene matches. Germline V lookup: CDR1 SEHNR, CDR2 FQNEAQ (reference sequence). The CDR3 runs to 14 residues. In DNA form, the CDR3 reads TGTGCCAGCAGCCCGGGACAGGGCAAAAACATTCAGTACTTC. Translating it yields CASSPGQGKNIQYF.

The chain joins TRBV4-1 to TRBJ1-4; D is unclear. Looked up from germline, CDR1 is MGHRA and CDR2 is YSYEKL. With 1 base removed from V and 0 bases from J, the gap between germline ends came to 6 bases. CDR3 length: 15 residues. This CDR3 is CASSQAGATNEKLFF. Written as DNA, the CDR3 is TGCGCCAGCAGCCAAGCCGGGGCAACTAATGAAAAACTGTTTTTT.

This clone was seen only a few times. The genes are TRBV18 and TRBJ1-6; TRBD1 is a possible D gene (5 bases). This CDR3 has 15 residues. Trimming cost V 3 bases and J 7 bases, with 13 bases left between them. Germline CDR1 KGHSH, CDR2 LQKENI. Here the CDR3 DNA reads TGTGCCAGCTCACCGGCTTCAGGGTCAAATTCACCCCTCCACTTT. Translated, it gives CASSPASGSNSPLHF.

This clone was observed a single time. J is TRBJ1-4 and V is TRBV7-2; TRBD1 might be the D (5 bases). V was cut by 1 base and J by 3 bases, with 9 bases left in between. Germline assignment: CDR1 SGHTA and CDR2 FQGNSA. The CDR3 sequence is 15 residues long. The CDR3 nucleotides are TGTGCCAGCAGCTTAGGGGGACTGCCTAATGAAAAACTGTTTTTT. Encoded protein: CASSLGGLPNEKLFF.